Listed below are T cell receptor beta chains from one sample, sequenced in a study of identical twins. A single record per CDR3 protein comes from TCRdb applying MiXCR to the 5' RACE reads. The sample has hundreds of thousands of distinct CDR3 sequences; roughly 6.6% are singletons. Another study also made use of these data, one on yellow fever vaccine responses in identical twins.

The specimen sequenced was PBMCs. The source is a woman between 18 and 29 years old in good health. Each CDR3 is given with its conserved first and last residue. The D gene is left open where the match is weak. The size entry is marked missing in some rows and otherwise reads once, few, many or a size class.

.,14,.,TRBJ2-2,TRBV20-1,TGCAGTGCTAGAGTTTCCCAGGGCACCGGGGAGCTGTTTTTT,CSARVSQGTGELFF
TRBD1,15,few,TRBJ2-5,TRBV20-1,TGCAGTGCTAGGGATCCCTTGACAGGGGGAGAGACCCAGTACTTC,CSARDPLTGGETQYF
.,14,many,TRBJ1-4,TRBV7-2,TGTGCCAGCAGCTTATCTGGTGGCTCCCGGAAACTGTTTTTT,CASSLSGGSRKLFF
TRBD2,15,.,TRBJ2-3,TRBV2,TGTGCCAGCAGGGAAGCGGGAGTGGGAGCAGATACGCAGTATTTT,CASREAGVGADTQYF
TRBD1,16,.,TRBJ2-1,TRBV7-2,TGTGCCAGCAGCTTAGTAGGACAGGGCACTAACAATGAGCAGTTCTTC,CASSLVGQGTNNEQFF
TRBD2,15,few,TRBJ2-1,TRBV29-1,TGCAGCGTTGTAACTAGCGGGAGTTGGATGGATGAGCAGTTCTTC,CSVVTSGSWMDEQFF
.,16,few,TRBJ1-5,TRBV20-1,TGCAGTGCTAGTCGAGGCCCAGAGTGGAGCAATCAGCCCCAGCATTTT,CSASRGPEWSNQPQHF
TRBD1,16,many,TRBJ1-1,TRBV5-1,TGCGCCAGCAGCTTGGGACAGGGGGCCCTGAACACTGAAGCTTTCTTT,CASSLGQGALNTEAFF
TRBD1,14,.,TRBJ1-5,TRBV6-2/TRBV6-3,TGTGCCAGCAGCACCGACAGGGGAGTTCAGCCCCAGCATTTT,CASSTDRGVQPQHF
.,13,.,TRBJ2-1,TRBV28,TGTGCCAGCAGTTTAGAACACAGGGATGAGCAGTTCTTC,CASSLEHRDEQFF
.,13,many,TRBJ1-1,TRBV28,TGTGCCAGCAGACCGGGACATAGGACTGAAGCTTTCTTT,CASRPGHRTEAFF
TRBD1,14,few,TRBJ2-1,TRBV15,TGTGCCACCAGCGACCGGGACAGGGACAATGAGCAGTTCTTC,CATSDRDRDNEQFF
.,13,few,TRBJ2-1,TRBV14,TGTGCCAGCAGCCAAGGATTGCTAAATGAGCAGTTCTTC,CASSQGLLNEQFF
.,15,.,TRBJ2-1,TRBV6-4,TGTGCCAGCAGTGATCGGCCGCAGATGGGAGGTGAGCAGTTCTTC,CASSDRPQMGGEQFF
TRBD1,16,many,TRBJ2-5,TRBV6-5,TGTGCCAGCAGTTTCTTTCCGACAGGGGACTTGGAGACCCAGTACTTC,CASSFFPTGDLETQYF
TRBD1,15,few,TRBJ1-1,TRBV18,TGTGCCAGCTCAACCACCGGGACAGGGAACACTGAAGCTTTCTTT,CASSTTGTGNTEAFF
.,15,.,TRBJ2-7,TRBV28,TGTGCCAGCAGTCCCGGCCGCGGACCCTCCTACGAGCAGTACTTC,CASSPGRGPSYEQYF
.,11,many,TRBJ1-1,TRBV20-1,TGCAGTGCCAGAAAGGGAGTTGAAGCTTTCTTT,CSARKGVEAFF
.,14,many,TRBJ1-6,TRBV15,TGTGCCACCAGCGGAGAGGTTGGCGGTTCACCCCTCCACTTT,CATSGEVGGSPLHF
.,14,many,TRBJ2-2,TRBV14,TGTGCCAGCAGCCAAGATCTTCCCACCGGGGAGCTGTTTTTT,CASSQDLPTGELFF
.,14,.,TRBJ1-5,TRBV28,TGTGCCAGCAGTTTAAGTTCTGCCAACCAGCCCCAGCATTTT,CASSLSSANQPQHF
.,15,few,TRBJ2-1,TRBV24-1,TGTGCCACCAGTGTGGGCTTCAGCTCCTACAATGAGCAGTTCTTC,CATSVGFSSYNEQFF
.,15,few,TRBJ2-3,TRBV6-5,TGTGCCAGCAGTTACTCTGGTGGTAACACAGATACGCAGTATTTT,CASSYSGGNTDTQYF
.,15,few,TRBJ2-2,TRBV2,TGTGCCAGCTCCGGACTCGCGTTGAACACCGGGGAGCTGTTTTTT,CASSGLALNTGELFF
TRBD2,16,few,TRBJ2-1,TRBV10-3,TGTGCCATCACAAAAGCGGGGGGGCCAATCGGGAATGAGCAGTTCTTC,CAITKAGGPIGNEQFF
.,12,many,TRBJ2-2,TRBV7-9,TGTGCCAGCCCCCCCGGGACCGGGGAGCTGTTTTTT,CASPPGTGELFF
.,14,.,TRBJ2-5,TRBV7-9,TGTGCCAGCAGCTTATACTACATCCAAGAGACCCAGTACTTC,CASSLYYIQETQYF
TRBD2,16,many,TRBJ2-1,TRBV12-3/TRBV12-4,TGTGCCAGCAGTTTACCCGGGACTAGCGAATACAATGAGCAGTTCTTC,CASSLPGTSEYNEQFF
TRBD1,14,many,TRBJ2-3,TRBV12-3/TRBV12-4,TGTGCCAGCAGCCACAGGGGGCCCACAGATACGCAGTATTTT,CASSHRGPTDTQYF
.,15,many,TRBJ2-3,TRBV2,TGTGCCATCACACCGGAGGGCCGACCCACAGATACGCAGTATTTT,CAITPEGRPTDTQYF
.,18,many,TRBJ2-2,TRBV5-8,TGTGCCAGCAGCTTCCCACGGGCAGGGATGGCGAGCACCGGGGAGCTGTTTTTT,CASSFPRAGMASTGELFF
TRBD1,15,.,TRBJ1-6,TRBV6-1,TGTGCCAGCAGCTGGACAGGGACCTATAATTCACCCCTCCACTTT,CASSWTGTYNSPLHF
TRBD2,16,few,TRBJ2-3,TRBV10-3,TGTGCCATCAGTGAGAGGACTAGCGGGTCGTCAAATACGCAGTATTTT,CAISERTSGSSNTQYF
TRBD2,17,.,TRBJ2-5,TRBV29-1,TGCAGCGCCGACGGGGGACTAGCGGGGCCTGGGGATGAGACCCAGTACTTC,CSADGGLAGPGDETQYF
.,15,few,TRBJ2-7,TRBV7-8,TGTGCCAGCAGCTTAGTACCTAGTCTGAGCTACGAGCAGTACTTC,CASSLVPSLSYEQYF
.,17,few,TRBJ2-6,TRBV20-1,TGCAGTGCCATAGACAGAGGGGCACCTTCTGGGGCCAACGTCCTGACTTTC,CSAIDRGAPSGANVLTF
TRBD1,14,.,TRBJ2-7,TRBV4-1,TGCGCCAGCAGCGACGACAGGGGCGGGCTCGAGCAGTACTTC,CASSDDRGGLEQYF
TRBD1,14,.,TRBJ2-5,TRBV20-1,TGCAGTGCTATTGGTCCCGGGACAGCGGAGACCCAGTACTTC,CSAIGPGTAETQYF
TRBD1,13,.,TRBJ1-2,TRBV20-1,TGCAGTGCCAAAGACAGGGGGAGCTATGGCTACACCTTC,CSAKDRGSYGYTF
TRBD2,16,.,TRBJ2-1,TRBV7-9,TGTGCCAGCAGCTTAGTGCCTAGCGGGAACGTCAATGAGCAGTTCTTC,CASSLVPSGNVNEQFF
.,15,.,TRBJ1-2,TRBV5-6,TGTGCCAGCAGCTCCCGAAACCGGATACCAATGGGCTACACCTTC,CASSSRNRIPMGYTF
.,16,few,TRBJ2-1,TRBV7-8,TGTGCCAGCAGCTCCCTGGGAGGGGGCGTGGGTAATGAGCAGTTCTTC,CASSSLGGGVGNEQFF
TRBD2,15,.,TRBJ2-1,TRBV7-3,TGTGCCAGCAGCCCCCGACTAGCGAGGGGGAATGAGCAGTTCTTC,CASSPRLARGNEQFF